This is a list of T cell receptor beta chains from one sample in a study of CD8 T cells in ankylosing spondylitis. TCRdb redid the calling of the 5' RACE reads with MiXCR, one entry per CDR3 protein. The sample lists about 210,000 distinct CDR3 sequences, around 7.9% seen once, with 12% to 15% in the top ten. What was sequenced was blood, either unsorted or a sorted T cell fraction (not recorded which). These receptors were obtained from a male donor with ankylosing spondylitis. CDR3s include the opening cysteine and the closing phenylalanine or tryptophan. The D gene is left open where the match is weak. Not every row has a clone size; where given, it reads once, few, many or a size class.

abundance: many
d_gene: TRBD2
j_gene: TRBJ2-7
v_gene: TRBV27
CDR3aa: CASSFAAGETYEQYF
CDR3nt: TGTGCCAGCAGTTTCGCAGCGGGGGAAACCTACGAGCAGTACTTC

abundance: few
d_gene: -
j_gene: TRBJ2-7
v_gene: TRBV6-1
CDR3aa: CASMRIREREQYF
CDR3nt: TGTGCCAGCATGAGGATCAGAGAGAGGGAGCAGTACTTC

abundance: many
d_gene: -
j_gene: TRBJ2-7
v_gene: TRBV21-1
CDR3aa: CASSSRTSGRRSSYEQYF
CDR3nt: TGTGCCAGCAGCTCGAGGACTAGCGGGAGGCGGAGCTCCTACGAGCAGTACTTC

abundance: many
d_gene: -
j_gene: TRBJ1-1
v_gene: TRBV25-1
CDR3aa: CASSEPGANTEAFF
CDR3nt: TGTGCCAGCAGTGAGCCCGGGGCGAACACTGAAGCTTTCTTT

abundance: -
d_gene: -
j_gene: TRBJ2-1
v_gene: TRBV24-1
CDR3aa: CATSDSGRWGNEQFF
CDR3nt: TGTGCCACCAGTGATTCTGGGCGGTGGGGGAATGAGCAGTTCTTC

abundance: few
d_gene: TRBD2
j_gene: TRBJ2-7
v_gene: TRBV11-2
CDR3aa: CASSRGGGKRGQYF
CDR3nt: TGTGCCAGCAGCCGCGGCGGCGGGAAGCGGGGGCAGTACTTC

abundance: many
d_gene: -
j_gene: TRBJ1-3
v_gene: TRBV7-9
CDR3aa: CASSFRTDRNTIYF
CDR3nt: TGTGCCAGCAGCTTCCGGACGGACAGAAACACCATATATTTT

abundance: few
d_gene: TRBD2
j_gene: TRBJ2-1
v_gene: TRBV20-1
CDR3aa: CSAFGLAASYNEQFF
CDR3nt: TGCAGTGCATTCGGACTAGCGGCCTCCTACAATGAGCAGTTCTTC

abundance: few
d_gene: -
j_gene: TRBJ1-4
v_gene: TRBV9
CDR3aa: CASGRSEKLFF
CDR3nt: TGTGCCAGCGGGAGATCTGAAAAACTGTTTTTT

abundance: many
d_gene: -
j_gene: TRBJ1-1
v_gene: TRBV6-5
CDR3aa: CASSYSTGPNTEAFF
CDR3nt: TGTGCCAGCAGTTACTCGACAGGTCCGAACACTGAAGCTTTCTTT

abundance: many
d_gene: -
j_gene: TRBJ1-1
v_gene: TRBV6-2/TRBV6-3
CDR3aa: CASSYSRENTEAFF
CDR3nt: TGTGCCAGCAGTTACTCAAGGGAGAACACTGAAGCTTTCTTT

abundance: -
d_gene: -
j_gene: TRBJ2-1
v_gene: TRBV30
CDR3aa: CAWNQVPYNEQFF
CDR3nt: TGTGCCTGGAACCAGGTCCCCTACAATGAGCAGTTCTTC

abundance: -
d_gene: -
j_gene: TRBJ1-1
v_gene: TRBV6-6
CDR3aa: CASSYTRDTEAFF
CDR3nt: TGTGCCAGCAGTTACACCCGGGACACTGAAGCTTTCTTT

abundance: many
d_gene: -
j_gene: TRBJ2-1
v_gene: TRBV27
CDR3aa: CASSLRAPRYNEQFF
CDR3nt: TGTGCCAGCAGTTTACGGGCCCCCCGTTACAATGAGCAGTTCTTC

abundance: many
d_gene: -
j_gene: TRBJ1-2
v_gene: TRBV6-1
CDR3aa: CASSPGTTVGYTF
CDR3nt: TGTGCCAGCAGTCCTGGGACCACGGTGGGCTACACCTTC

abundance: few
d_gene: -
j_gene: TRBJ2-5
v_gene: TRBV7-7
CDR3aa: CASSWSTEEGQETQYF
CDR3nt: TGTGCTAGCAGCTGGAGTACTGAAGAGGGCCAAGAGACCCAGTACTTC

abundance: many
d_gene: -
j_gene: TRBJ1-2
v_gene: TRBV4-2
CDR3aa: CASSREGVTAMYGYTF
CDR3nt: TGTGCCAGCAGCCGCGAAGGGGTAACAGCTATGTATGGCTACACCTTC

abundance: many
d_gene: -
j_gene: TRBJ2-7
v_gene: TRBV7-2
CDR3aa: CASSFGLPPLYEQYF
CDR3nt: TGTGCCAGCAGCTTTGGACTACCGCCTCTCTACGAGCAGTACTTC

abundance: -
d_gene: -
j_gene: TRBJ2-5
v_gene: TRBV28
CDR3aa: CASSTTSFQETQYF
CDR3nt: TGTGCCAGCAGTACAACTAGCTTTCAAGAGACCCAGTACTTC

abundance: many
d_gene: -
j_gene: TRBJ2-7
v_gene: TRBV29-1
CDR3aa: CSVWTVSSYEQYF
CDR3nt: TGCAGCGTTTGGACGGTTAGCTCCTACGAGCAGTACTTC

abundance: few
d_gene: -
j_gene: TRBJ1-6
v_gene: TRBV6-1
CDR3aa: CASSAGGYSPLHF
CDR3nt: TGTGCCAGCAGTGCGGGGGGTTATTCACCCCTCCACTTT

abundance: many
d_gene: -
j_gene: TRBJ2-7
v_gene: TRBV28
CDR3aa: CASTRSLYEQYF
CDR3nt: TGTGCCAGCACCCGGTCGCTCTACGAGCAGTACTTC

abundance: many
d_gene: TRBD1
j_gene: TRBJ2-3
v_gene: TRBV12-3/TRBV12-4
CDR3aa: CASSPGQGRHTQYF
CDR3nt: TGTGCCAGCAGTCCTGGACAGGGGAGACATACGCAGTATTTT

abundance: -
d_gene: TRBD1
j_gene: TRBJ2-7
v_gene: TRBV30
CDR3aa: CAWRGGTGGGYEQYF
CDR3nt: TGTGCCTGGAGGGGAGGTACAGGGGGAGGATACGAGCAGTACTTC

abundance: -
d_gene: TRBD2
j_gene: TRBJ2-5
v_gene: TRBV5-1
CDR3aa: CASSTSGGPETQYF
CDR3nt: TGCGCCAGTTCGACTAGCGGGGGCCCGGAGACCCAGTACTTC

abundance: -
d_gene: -
j_gene: TRBJ1-1
v_gene: TRBV20-1
CDR3aa: CSARDRATAEAFF
CDR3nt: TGCAGTGCTAGAGATCGGGCCACGGCTGAAGCTTTCTTT

abundance: -
d_gene: -
j_gene: TRBJ1-1
v_gene: TRBV5-6
CDR3aa: CASSLGVVNTEAFF
CDR3nt: TGTGCCAGCAGCTTGGGGGTTGTGAACACTGAAGCTTTCTTT

abundance: -
d_gene: TRBD1
j_gene: TRBJ1-2
v_gene: TRBV29-1
CDR3aa: CSVRKRQGAGYGYTF
CDR3nt: TGCAGCGTTCGAAAACGTCAGGGGGCTGGCTATGGCTACACCTTC

abundance: many
d_gene: TRBD2
j_gene: TRBJ2-1
v_gene: TRBV6-1
CDR3aa: CASGRDYNEQFF
CDR3nt: TGTGCCAGCGGGAGGGACTACAATGAGCAGTTCTTC

abundance: many
d_gene: TRBD2
j_gene: TRBJ2-7
v_gene: TRBV25-1
CDR3aa: CASSAGGYEQYF
CDR3nt: TGTGCCAGCAGTGCGGGGGGTTACGAGCAGTACTTC

abundance: -
d_gene: -
j_gene: TRBJ2-3
v_gene: TRBV10-2
CDR3aa: CASSLASGTDTQYF
CDR3nt: TGCGCCAGCAGTTTGGCCTCCGGGACAGATACGCAGTATTTT

abundance: many
d_gene: TRBD2
j_gene: TRBJ2-1
v_gene: TRBV29-1
CDR3aa: CSGIGTSGPNEQFF
CDR3nt: TGCAGCGGAATAGGGACTAGCGGGCCGAATGAGCAGTTCTTC

abundance: many
d_gene: -
j_gene: TRBJ1-2
v_gene: TRBV24-1
CDR3aa: CATSVGQVNYGYTF
CDR3nt: TGTGCCACCAGTGTTGGACAAGTAAACTATGGCTACACCTTC

abundance: many
d_gene: TRBD1
j_gene: TRBJ2-1
v_gene: TRBV6-5
CDR3aa: CASSSSTGAYNEQFF
CDR3nt: TGTGCCAGCAGTTCCTCGACAGGGGCCTACAATGAGCAGTTCTTC

abundance: -
d_gene: TRBD1
j_gene: TRBJ2-3
v_gene: TRBV11-2
CDR3aa: CASSLDLGTGAFTDTQYF
CDR3nt: TGTGCCAGCAGCTTAGATCTGGGAACAGGGGCTTTCACAGATACGCAGTATTTT

abundance: many
d_gene: -
j_gene: TRBJ2-1
v_gene: TRBV7-9
CDR3aa: CASSLLEGGDGNEQFF
CDR3nt: TGTGCCAGCAGCTTATTAGAGGGGGGCGACGGTAATGAGCAGTTCTTC

abundance: -
d_gene: TRBD1
j_gene: TRBJ1-2
v_gene: TRBV13
CDR3aa: CASSLGRDRIAWGCTF
CDR3nt: TGTGCCAGCAGCTTAGGCCGGGACAGGATCGCGTGGGGGTGTACCTTC

abundance: many
d_gene: -
j_gene: TRBJ1-2
v_gene: TRBV12-3/TRBV12-4
CDR3aa: CASSKGGGYGYTF
CDR3nt: TGTGCCAGCAGCAAAGGAGGGGGATATGGCTACACCTTC

abundance: many
d_gene: -
j_gene: TRBJ1-5
v_gene: TRBV7-8
CDR3aa: CASSLVQGNQPQHF
CDR3nt: TGTGCCAGCAGCTTAGTGCAGGGCAATCAGCCCCAGCATTTT

abundance: few
d_gene: TRBD1
j_gene: TRBJ2-1
v_gene: TRBV7-9
CDR3aa: CASRTGTDYNEQFF
CDR3nt: TGTGCCAGCAGAACCGGGACAGACTACAATGAGCAGTTCTTC

abundance: many
d_gene: -
j_gene: TRBJ2-5
v_gene: TRBV28
CDR3aa: CASSWTEGTQYF
CDR3nt: TGTGCCAGCAGTTGGACAGAGGGGACCCAGTACTTC

abundance: many
d_gene: TRBD2
j_gene: TRBJ2-5
v_gene: TRBV28
CDR3aa: CASTLGAGGPGETQYF
CDR3nt: TGTGCCAGCACCCTAGGGGCGGGAGGGCCAGGAGAGACCCAGTACTTC

abundance: many
d_gene: TRBD1
j_gene: TRBJ1-3
v_gene: TRBV6-1
CDR3aa: CASIEYLTGSGNTIYF
CDR3nt: TGTGCCAGCATCGAGTACTTGACAGGGTCTGGAAACACCATATATTTT

abundance: many
d_gene: -
j_gene: TRBJ1-1
v_gene: TRBV7-3
CDR3aa: CASSLMDRNTEAFF
CDR3nt: TGTGCCAGCAGCTTAATGGACAGGAACACTGAAGCTTTCTTT

abundance: many
d_gene: -
j_gene: TRBJ1-6
v_gene: TRBV4-1
CDR3aa: CASSQGFPTGNSPLHF
CDR3nt: TGCGCCAGCAGCCAAGGTTTCCCGACGGGTAATTCACCCCTCCACTTT

abundance: many
d_gene: -
j_gene: TRBJ2-5
v_gene: TRBV29-1
CDR3aa: CSVVGVGGKGTQYF
CDR3nt: TGCAGCGTTGTAGGTGTAGGCGGGAAGGGGACCCAGTACTTC

abundance: many
d_gene: -
j_gene: TRBJ2-7
v_gene: TRBV4-3
CDR3aa: CASSPAASYEQYF
CDR3nt: TGCGCCAGCAGCCCTGCGGCCTCCTACGAGCAGTACTTC

abundance: many
d_gene: -
j_gene: TRBJ2-1
v_gene: TRBV4-3
CDR3aa: CASSQEILRSSSYNEQFF
CDR3nt: TGCGCCAGCAGCCAAGAAATCCTCCGCAGTAGCTCCTACAATGAGCAGTTCTTC

abundance: many
d_gene: -
j_gene: TRBJ2-3
v_gene: TRBV15
CDR3aa: CATSREADTQYF
CDR3nt: TGTGCCACCAGCAGAGAAGCAGATACGCAGTATTTT

abundance: many
d_gene: -
j_gene: TRBJ1-2
v_gene: TRBV10-3
CDR3aa: CAIRGFGYGYTF
CDR3nt: TGTGCCATCAGGGGGTTCGGTTATGGCTACACCTTC

abundance: few
d_gene: TRBD2
j_gene: TRBJ2-7
v_gene: TRBV15
CDR3aa: CATSRAPSEAGAYEQYF
CDR3nt: TGTGCCACCAGCAGAGCTCCTTCGGAGGCGGGAGCGTACGAGCAGTACTTC

abundance: many
d_gene: -
j_gene: TRBJ1-1
v_gene: TRBV2
CDR3aa: CASSAGITSVKIGNTEAFF
CDR3nt: TGTGCCAGCAGTGCGGGAATTACGTCCGTCAAAATTGGTAACACTGAAGCTTTCTTT

abundance: few
d_gene: -
j_gene: TRBJ2-6
v_gene: TRBV9
CDR3aa: CASSPPGNVLTF
CDR3nt: TGTGCCAGCAGCCCCCCGGGCAACGTCCTGACTTTC

abundance: many
d_gene: -
j_gene: TRBJ2-7
v_gene: TRBV9
CDR3aa: CASSGPGRKQYF
CDR3nt: TGTGCCAGCAGCGGTCCGGGACGGAAGCAGTACTTC

abundance: -
d_gene: TRBD2
j_gene: TRBJ2-2
v_gene: TRBV20-1
CDR3aa: CSAEGAGVTTGELFF
CDR3nt: TGCAGTGCTGAGGGAGCGGGGGTGACGACCGGGGAGCTGTTTTTT

abundance: few
d_gene: -
j_gene: TRBJ1-4
v_gene: TRBV6-1
CDR3aa: CASSETGTNEKLFF
CDR3nt: TGTGCCAGCAGTGAAACAGGGACAAATGAAAAACTGTTTTTT

abundance: once
d_gene: -
j_gene: TRBJ2-3
v_gene: TRBV4-3
CDR3aa: CASSPTNQGKRTDTQYF
CDR3nt: TGCGCCAGCAGCCCTACCAACCAGGGAAAGAGGACAGATACGCAGTATTTT